These 4 T cell receptor beta chains came from one sample sequenced in a study of spatial heterogeneity in lung cancer (dated by TCRdb to about 2019). The time point label of this sample denotes: sample taken at primary tumor resection. Libraries were constructed by 5' RACE. Sequencer: NextSeq 500. Using fastp trimming at Q25 and MiXCR clonotype assembly, TCRdb reanalyzed the public sequencing data and kept in-frame beta chains. Under each unique CDR3 protein, matching rows form one entry showing the most common genes and DNA. The sample data list under 7,000 distinct CDR3 sequences, and roughly an eighth of these were observed just once. The ten largest clones add up to 15% to 20% of the sample. The sample was lung tissue, taken at surgery. The receptor source for this set is a human donor with early-stage non-small cell lung cancer.

This clonotype has a count of ten or more. Because the library targeted alpha chains, this beta chain is an off-target read whose size means little. The V gene is TRBV5-1, the J gene TRBJ2-2; 7 nucleotides align to TRBD1. Germline V lookup: CDR1 SGHRS, CDR2 YFSETQ. Trimming removed 2 bases from V and 2 bases from J; junction bases left unmatched: 3. CDR3 length: 15 amino acids. The CDR3 sequence: CASSLRDSNTGELFF. As DNA, the CDR3 is TGCGCCAGCAGCTTAAGGGACAGTAACACCGGGGAGCTGTTTTTT.

This clonotype ranks as medium-sized (0.01 to 0.1%). This beta chain represents an off-target read in a library built for alpha chains; its size is of limited meaning. V usage is TRBV20-1 and J usage is TRBJ2-5; D unclear. Germline CDR1 DFQATT, CDR2 SNEGSKA (reference sequence). Trimming shortened V by 3 bases and J by 5 bases, and 25 bases separated the two germline ends. This CDR3 has 17 amino acids. CDR3 nucleotides: TGCAGTGCTAGTAGACCCTTAGTTACCGGTCCGTGGGAGACCCAGTACTTC. It translates to CSASRPLVTGPWETQYF.

This clonotype was detected many times. This beta chain came through as a stray read in a library set up for alpha chains, and its size says little. The chain combines TRBV20-1 with TRBJ2-7, with 8 positions matching TRBD2. This CDR3 is built from 16 residues. V lost 1 base to trimming and J lost 2 bases; unmatched junction nucleotides: 10. Germline V gene sequence: CDR1 DFQATT, CDR2 SNEGSKA (reference sequence). This chain's CDR3 is CSARASGTSLPYEQYF. CDR3 nucleotides: TGCAGTGCTAGAGCTTCGGGGACTAGTCTCCCCTACGAGCAGTACTTC.

By share, this clonotype ranks as medium-sized (0.01 to 0.1%). A library prepared for alpha chains yielded this beta chain as an off-target read; its size is of little meaning. This chain uses TRBV18 with TRBJ2-4; D is uncertain. The CDR3 runs to 14 residues. Germline V gene sequence: CDR1 KGHSH, CDR2 LQKENI. Trimming cost V 2 bases and J 9 bases, with 14 bases left between them. CDR3 DNA sequence: TGTGCCAGCTCACCAAACACGGGTAGAGTCATTCAGTACTTC. Translating it yields CASSPNTGRVIQYF.